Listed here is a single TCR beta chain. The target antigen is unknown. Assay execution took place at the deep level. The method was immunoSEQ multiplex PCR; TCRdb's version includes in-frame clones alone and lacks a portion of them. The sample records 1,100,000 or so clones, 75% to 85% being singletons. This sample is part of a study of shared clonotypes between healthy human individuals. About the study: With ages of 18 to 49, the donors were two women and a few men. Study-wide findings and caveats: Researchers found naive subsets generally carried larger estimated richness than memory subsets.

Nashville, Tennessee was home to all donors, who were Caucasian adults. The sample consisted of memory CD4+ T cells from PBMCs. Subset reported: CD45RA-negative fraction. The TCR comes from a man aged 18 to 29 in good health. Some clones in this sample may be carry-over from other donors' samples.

The chain's CDR3 is CASDPPGGAMEAFF. CDR3 in DNA: TGTGCCAGTGATCCGCCGGGGGGGGCGATGGAAGCTTTCTTT. This chain connects TRBV19 to TRBJ1-1, with D possibly matching TRBD1 (6 bases). There are 14 residues in the CDR3. CDR1 and CDR2 (germline): LNHDA, SQIVND (reference sequence). V lost 8 bases and J 8 bases, leaving 21 bases between the germline ends.